This T cell receptor (beta chain) was captured in a study of cytomegalovirus exposure and HLA in healthy donors. Both 60 Vbeta primers and 13 Jbeta primers went into the PCR. Profiling relied on immunoSEQ multiplex PCR, and the TCRdb table lists in-frame clones only, not all of them. Of a few hundred thousand clones listed, 65% to 75% are singletons. Germline V gives CDR1 MNHNS, CDR2 SASEGT. The CDR3 contains 16 residues. The germline V and J ends were trimmed by 2 bases and 8 bases, with 19 bases remaining between them. The sample was PBMCs. The chain employs TRBV6-1 and TRBJ2-1; TRBD2 is a possible D gene (5 bases). The clonotype was recovered from a woman aged 25 to 39 in good health and CMV-seronegative. CDR3 sequence (DNA): TGTGCCAGCAGTGAATGGCGGACTCGCTCGGCGGATGAGCAGTTCTTC. Residues: CASSEWRTRSADEQFF.